This T cell receptor beta chain emerged from a study of blood T cell repertoires in COVID-19. The assay was immunoSEQ multiplex PCR, and TCRdb's table has in-frame clones only and misses some. This sample has 250,000 to 350,000 clones; around 85% occur once, and the top ten carry roughly 4%. The CDR3 has 14 residues. Germline values: CDR1 MDHEN, CDR2 SYDVKM. The V and J ends lost 6 bases and 8 bases respectively, with 18 bases between them. The sequence derives from a woman aged 25 to 45 who had recovered from COVID-19. The chain employs TRBV28 and TRBJ2-3; possibly TRBD2 for D (7 bases). Sequenced input: PBMCs or T cells enriched from blood (not recorded which). The CDR3 region has the DNA TGTGCCAGCAGCCTGACTAGTAGGGGGGGTACGCAGTATTTT. It yields the protein CASSLTSRGGTQYF.